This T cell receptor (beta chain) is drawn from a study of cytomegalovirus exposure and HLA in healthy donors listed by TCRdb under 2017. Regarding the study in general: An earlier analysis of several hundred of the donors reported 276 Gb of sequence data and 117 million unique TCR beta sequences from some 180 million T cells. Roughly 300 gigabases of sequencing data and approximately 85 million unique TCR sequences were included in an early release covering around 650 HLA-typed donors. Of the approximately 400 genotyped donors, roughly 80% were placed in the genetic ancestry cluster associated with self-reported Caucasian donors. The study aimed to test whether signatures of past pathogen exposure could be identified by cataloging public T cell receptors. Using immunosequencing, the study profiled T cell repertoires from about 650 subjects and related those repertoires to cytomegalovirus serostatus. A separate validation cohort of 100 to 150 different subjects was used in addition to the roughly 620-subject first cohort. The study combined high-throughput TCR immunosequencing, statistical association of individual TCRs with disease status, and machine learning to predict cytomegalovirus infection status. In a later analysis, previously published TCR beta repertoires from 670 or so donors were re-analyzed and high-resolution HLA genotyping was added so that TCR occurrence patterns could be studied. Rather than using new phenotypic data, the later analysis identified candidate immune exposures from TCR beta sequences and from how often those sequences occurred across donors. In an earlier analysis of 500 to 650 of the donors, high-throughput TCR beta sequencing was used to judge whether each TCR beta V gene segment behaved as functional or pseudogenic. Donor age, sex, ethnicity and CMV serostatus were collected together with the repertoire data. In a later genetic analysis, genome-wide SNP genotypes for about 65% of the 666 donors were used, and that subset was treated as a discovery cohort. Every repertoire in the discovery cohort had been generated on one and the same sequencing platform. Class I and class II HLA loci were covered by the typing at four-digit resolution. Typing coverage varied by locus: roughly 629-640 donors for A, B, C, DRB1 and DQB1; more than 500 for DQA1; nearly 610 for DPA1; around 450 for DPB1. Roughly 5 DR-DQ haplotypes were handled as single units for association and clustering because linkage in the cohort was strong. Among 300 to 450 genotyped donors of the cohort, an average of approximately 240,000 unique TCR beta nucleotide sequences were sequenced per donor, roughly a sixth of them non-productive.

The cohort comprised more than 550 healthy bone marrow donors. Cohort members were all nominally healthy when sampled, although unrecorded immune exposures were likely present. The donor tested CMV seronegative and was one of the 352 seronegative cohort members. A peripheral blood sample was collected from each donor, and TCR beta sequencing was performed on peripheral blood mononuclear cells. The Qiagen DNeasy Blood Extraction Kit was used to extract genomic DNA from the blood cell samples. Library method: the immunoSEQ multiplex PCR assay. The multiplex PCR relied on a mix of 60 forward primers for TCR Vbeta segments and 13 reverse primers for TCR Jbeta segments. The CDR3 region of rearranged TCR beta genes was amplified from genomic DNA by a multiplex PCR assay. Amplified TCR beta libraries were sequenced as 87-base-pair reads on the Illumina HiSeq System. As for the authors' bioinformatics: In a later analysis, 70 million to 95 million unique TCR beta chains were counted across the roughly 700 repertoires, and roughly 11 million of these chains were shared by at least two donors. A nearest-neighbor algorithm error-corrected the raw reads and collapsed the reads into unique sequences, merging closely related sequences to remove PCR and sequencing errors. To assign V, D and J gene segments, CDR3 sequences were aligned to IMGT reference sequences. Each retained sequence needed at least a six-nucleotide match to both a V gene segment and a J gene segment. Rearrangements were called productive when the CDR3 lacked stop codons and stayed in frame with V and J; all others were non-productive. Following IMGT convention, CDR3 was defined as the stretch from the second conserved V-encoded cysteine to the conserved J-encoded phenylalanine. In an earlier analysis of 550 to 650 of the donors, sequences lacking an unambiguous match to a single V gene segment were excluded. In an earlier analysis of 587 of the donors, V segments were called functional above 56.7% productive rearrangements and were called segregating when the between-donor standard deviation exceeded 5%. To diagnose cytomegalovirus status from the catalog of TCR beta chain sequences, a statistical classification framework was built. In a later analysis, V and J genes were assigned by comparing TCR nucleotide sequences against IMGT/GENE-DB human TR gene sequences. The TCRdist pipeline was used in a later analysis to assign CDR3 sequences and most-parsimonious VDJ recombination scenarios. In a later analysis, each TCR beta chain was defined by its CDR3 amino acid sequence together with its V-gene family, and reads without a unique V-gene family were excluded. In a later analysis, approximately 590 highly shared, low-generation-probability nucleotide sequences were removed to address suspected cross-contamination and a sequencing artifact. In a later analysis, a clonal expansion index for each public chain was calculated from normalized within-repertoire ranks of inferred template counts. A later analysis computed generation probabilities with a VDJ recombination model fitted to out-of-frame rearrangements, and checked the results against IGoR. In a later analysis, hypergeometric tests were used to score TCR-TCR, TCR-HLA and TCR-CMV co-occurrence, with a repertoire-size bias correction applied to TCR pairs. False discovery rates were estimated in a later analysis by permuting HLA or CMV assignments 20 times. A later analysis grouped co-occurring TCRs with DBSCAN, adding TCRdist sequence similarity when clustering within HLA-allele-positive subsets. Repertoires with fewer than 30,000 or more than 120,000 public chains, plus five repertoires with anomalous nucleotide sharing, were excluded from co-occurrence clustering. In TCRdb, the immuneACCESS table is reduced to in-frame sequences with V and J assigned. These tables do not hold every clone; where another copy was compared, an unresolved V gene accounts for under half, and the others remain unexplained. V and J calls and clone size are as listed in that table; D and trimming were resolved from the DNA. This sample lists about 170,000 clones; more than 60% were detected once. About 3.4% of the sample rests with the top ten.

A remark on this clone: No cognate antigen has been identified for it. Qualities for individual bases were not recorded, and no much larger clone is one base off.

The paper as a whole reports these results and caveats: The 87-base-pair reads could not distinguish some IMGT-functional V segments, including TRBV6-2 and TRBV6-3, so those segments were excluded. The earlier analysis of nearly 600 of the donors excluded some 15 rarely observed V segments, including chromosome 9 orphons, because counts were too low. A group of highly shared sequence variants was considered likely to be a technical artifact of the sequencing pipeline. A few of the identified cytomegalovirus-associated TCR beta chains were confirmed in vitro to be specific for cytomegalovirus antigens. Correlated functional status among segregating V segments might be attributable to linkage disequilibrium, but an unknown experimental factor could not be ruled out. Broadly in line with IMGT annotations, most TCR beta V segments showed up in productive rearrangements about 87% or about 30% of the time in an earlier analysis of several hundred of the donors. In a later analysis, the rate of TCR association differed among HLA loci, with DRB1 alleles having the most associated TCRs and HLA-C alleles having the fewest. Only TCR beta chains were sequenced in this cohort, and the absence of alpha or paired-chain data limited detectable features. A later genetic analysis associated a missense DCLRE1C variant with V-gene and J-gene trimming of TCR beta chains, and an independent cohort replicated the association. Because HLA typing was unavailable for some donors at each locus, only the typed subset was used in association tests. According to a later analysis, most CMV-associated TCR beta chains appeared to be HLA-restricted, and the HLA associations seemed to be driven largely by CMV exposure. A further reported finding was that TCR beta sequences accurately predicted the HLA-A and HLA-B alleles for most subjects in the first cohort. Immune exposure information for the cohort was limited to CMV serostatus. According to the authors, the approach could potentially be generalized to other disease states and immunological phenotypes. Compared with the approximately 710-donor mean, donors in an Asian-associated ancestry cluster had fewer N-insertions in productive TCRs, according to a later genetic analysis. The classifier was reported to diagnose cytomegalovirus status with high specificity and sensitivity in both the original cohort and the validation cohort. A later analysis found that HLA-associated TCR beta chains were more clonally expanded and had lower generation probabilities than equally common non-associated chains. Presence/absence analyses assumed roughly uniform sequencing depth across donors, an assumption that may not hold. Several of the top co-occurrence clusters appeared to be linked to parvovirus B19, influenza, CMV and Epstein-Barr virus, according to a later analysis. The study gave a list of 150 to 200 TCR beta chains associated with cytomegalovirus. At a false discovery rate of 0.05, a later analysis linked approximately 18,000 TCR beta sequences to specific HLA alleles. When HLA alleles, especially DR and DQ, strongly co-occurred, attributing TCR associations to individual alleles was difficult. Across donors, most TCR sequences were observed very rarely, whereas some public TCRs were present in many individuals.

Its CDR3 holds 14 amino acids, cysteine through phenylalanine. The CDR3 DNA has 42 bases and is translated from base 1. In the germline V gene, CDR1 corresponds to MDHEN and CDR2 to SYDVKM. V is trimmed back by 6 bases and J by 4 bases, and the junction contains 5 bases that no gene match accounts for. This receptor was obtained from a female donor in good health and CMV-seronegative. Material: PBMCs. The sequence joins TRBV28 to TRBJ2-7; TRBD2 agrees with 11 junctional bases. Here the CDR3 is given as CASSRLAGRYEQYF. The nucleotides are TGTGCCAGCAGCAGACTAGCGGGACGGTACGAGCAGTACTTC.